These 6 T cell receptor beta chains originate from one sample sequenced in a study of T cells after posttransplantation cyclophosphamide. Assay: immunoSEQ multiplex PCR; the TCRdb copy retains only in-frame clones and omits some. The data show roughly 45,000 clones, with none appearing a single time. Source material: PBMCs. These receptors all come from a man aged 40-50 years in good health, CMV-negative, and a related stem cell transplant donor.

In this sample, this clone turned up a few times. This CDR3 reads CASSEDGGSSSYEQYF. CDR3 DNA sequence: TGTGCCAGCAGTGAAGACGGGGGATCGAGCTCCTACGAGCAGTACTTC. The chain has TRBV2 and TRBJ2-5; maybe TRBD2 (6 bases). The end of the DNA aligns better with TRBJ2-7, so the J call may be wrong. Per germline, CDR1 SNHLY and CDR2 FYNNEI. This CDR3 is 16 amino acids long.

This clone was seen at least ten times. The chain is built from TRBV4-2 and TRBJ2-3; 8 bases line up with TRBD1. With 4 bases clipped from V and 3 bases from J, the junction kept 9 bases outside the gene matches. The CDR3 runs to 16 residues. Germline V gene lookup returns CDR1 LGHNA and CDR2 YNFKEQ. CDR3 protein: CASSPVRDRSTDTQYF. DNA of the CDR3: TGTGCCAGCAGCCCAGTCCGGGACAGGAGTACAGATACGCAGTATTTT.

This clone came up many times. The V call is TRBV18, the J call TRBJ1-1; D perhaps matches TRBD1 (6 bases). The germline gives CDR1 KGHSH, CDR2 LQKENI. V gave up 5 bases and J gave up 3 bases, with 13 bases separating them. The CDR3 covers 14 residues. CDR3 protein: CASSIQGRDTEAFF. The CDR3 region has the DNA TGTGCCAGCTCAATTCAGGGGAGGGACACTGAAGCTTTCTTT.

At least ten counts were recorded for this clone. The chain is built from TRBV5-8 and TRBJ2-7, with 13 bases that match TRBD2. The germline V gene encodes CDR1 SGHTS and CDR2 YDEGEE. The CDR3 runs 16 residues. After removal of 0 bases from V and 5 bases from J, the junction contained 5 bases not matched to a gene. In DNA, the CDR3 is TGTGCCAGCAGCTTGGTGGGACTAGCGGGAACCCACGAGCAGTACTTC. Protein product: CASSLVGLAGTHEQYF.

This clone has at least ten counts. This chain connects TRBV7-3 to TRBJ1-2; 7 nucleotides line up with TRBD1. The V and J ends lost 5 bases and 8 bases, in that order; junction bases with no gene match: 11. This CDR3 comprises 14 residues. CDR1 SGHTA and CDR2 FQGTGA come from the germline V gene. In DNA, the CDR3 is TGTGCCAGCAGCACACAGGGGAGACGGGGCGGCTACACCTTC. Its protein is CASSTQGRRGGYTF.

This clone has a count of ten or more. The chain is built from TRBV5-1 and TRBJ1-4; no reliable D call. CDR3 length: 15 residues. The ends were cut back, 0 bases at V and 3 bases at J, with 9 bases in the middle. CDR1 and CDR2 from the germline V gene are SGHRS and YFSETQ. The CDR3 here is CASSLAWSPNEKLFF. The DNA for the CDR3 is TGCGCCAGCAGCTTGGCCTGGAGTCCTAATGAAAAACTGTTTTTT.